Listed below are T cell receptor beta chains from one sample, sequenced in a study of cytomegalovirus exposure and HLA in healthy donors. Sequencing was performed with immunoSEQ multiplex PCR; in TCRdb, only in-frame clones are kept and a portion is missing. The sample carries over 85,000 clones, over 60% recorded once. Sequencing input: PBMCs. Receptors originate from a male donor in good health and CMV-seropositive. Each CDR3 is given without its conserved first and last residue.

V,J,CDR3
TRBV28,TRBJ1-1,ASRPPSSTEAF
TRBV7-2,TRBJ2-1,ASSPRTSGNNEQF
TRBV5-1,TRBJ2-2,ASSMGQGTGELF
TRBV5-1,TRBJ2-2,ASSLGTSDTGELF
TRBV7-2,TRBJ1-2,ASSSGQGGGYT
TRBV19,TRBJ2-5,ASSTGSQETQY
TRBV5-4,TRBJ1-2,ATYGEQGINYGYT
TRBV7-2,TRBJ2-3,ASSPRGGPSTDTQY
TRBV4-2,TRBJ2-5,ASSQDTRQETQY
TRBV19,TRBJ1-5,ASSIAGGGGNQPQH
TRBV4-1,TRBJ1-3,ASSADRAGNTIY
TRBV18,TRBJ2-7,ASSQPSGQLDEQY
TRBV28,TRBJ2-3,ASSLTSFPDTQY
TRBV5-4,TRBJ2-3,ASSPGLRTDTQY
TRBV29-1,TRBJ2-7,SVRSGVSYEQY
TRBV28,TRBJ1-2,ASSPTGGRSGYT
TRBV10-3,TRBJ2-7,ATMPGQGGLWEQY
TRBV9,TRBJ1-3,ASSQGQGSNHGGNTIY
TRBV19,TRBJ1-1,ASRWGDTEAF
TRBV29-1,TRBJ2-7,SVLGEGGSSYEQY
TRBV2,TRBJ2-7,ASSGPGQGSYEQY
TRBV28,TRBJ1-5,ASSPRTGGKAQPQH
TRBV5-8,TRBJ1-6,ASSFVSSYNSPLH
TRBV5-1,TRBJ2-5,ASSPGTGGYQETQY
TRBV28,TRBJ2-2,ASSNIAGANTGELF
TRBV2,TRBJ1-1,ATSGSGPEAF